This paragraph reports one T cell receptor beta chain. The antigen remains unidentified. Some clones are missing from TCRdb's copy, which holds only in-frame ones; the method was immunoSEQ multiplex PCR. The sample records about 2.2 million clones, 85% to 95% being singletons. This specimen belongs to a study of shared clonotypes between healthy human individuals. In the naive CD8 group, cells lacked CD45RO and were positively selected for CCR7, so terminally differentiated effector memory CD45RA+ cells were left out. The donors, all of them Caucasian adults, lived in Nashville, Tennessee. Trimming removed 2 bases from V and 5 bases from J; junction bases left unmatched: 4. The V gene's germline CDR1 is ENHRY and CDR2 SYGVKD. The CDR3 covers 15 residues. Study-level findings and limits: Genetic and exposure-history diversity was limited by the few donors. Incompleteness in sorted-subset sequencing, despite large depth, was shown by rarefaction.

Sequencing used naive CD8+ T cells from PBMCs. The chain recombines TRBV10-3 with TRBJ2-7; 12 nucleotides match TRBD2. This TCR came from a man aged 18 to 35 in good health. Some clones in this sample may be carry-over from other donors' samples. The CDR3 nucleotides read TGTGCCATCAGTGAGGATAGGACTAGCGGGGACGAGCAGTACTTC. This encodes CAISEDRTSGDEQYF.